This is a list of T cell receptor beta chains from one sample in a study of blood T cell repertoires in COVID-19. Some clones are missing from TCRdb's copy, which holds only in-frame ones; the method was immunoSEQ multiplex PCR. The sample has around 160,000 clones, about 85% seen once. The sample consisted of PBMCs or T cells enriched from blood (not recorded which). The receptors were sampled from a middle-aged woman who had been exposed to COVID-19. Both conserved end residues are part of each CDR3. A D gene is named only where the DNA matches it firmly. Clone sizes are given selectively: once, few, many, or a class where the clone is expanded.

TRBV5-1	TRBD2	.	TRBJ2-3	CASSLMLLAGGNTQYF	TGCGCCAGCAGCTTGATGTTGCTAGCGGGGGGTAATACGCAGTATTTT
TRBV18	.	.	TRBJ2-2	CASSPPGGTGELFF	TGTGCCAGCTCACCACCGGGGGGCACCGGGGAGCTGTTTTTT
TRBV3-1/TRBV3-2	.	.	TRBJ1-5	CASSQGGQQLQPQHF	TGTGCCAGCAGCCAAGGAGGCCAGCAACTTCAGCCCCAGCATTTT
TRBV6-2/TRBV6-3	TRBD2	.	TRBJ2-7	CASSYSPASGRRHEQYF	TGTGCCAGCAGTTACTCACCGGCTAGCGGGAGGAGACACGAGCAGTACTTC
TRBV15	.	.	TRBJ1-5	CATSRGRVKPQHF	TGTGCCACCAGCAGAGGCAGGGTTAAGCCCCAGCATTTT
TRBV29-1	TRBD1	once	TRBJ1-1	CSAVGTGKGDTEAFF	TGCAGCGCCGTGGGGACAGGGAAGGGGGACACTGAAGCTTTCTTT
TRBV10-1	.	.	TRBJ2-3	CASSEPAGRTDTQYF	TGCGCCAGCAGTGAGCCTGCAGGTCGCACAGATACGCAGTATTTT
TRBV27	.	.	TRBJ2-7	CASSGSRSGYEQYF	TGTGCCAGCAGTGGCTCCCGGTCAGGATACGAGCAGTACTTC
TRBV10-1	TRBD2	.	TRBJ2-3	CASSGEREFTDTQYF	TGCGCCAGCAGTGGGGAGCGGGAGTTCACAGATACGCAGTATTTT
TRBV2	TRBD1	.	TRBJ1-2	CASRVGTDYGYTF	TGTGCCAGCAGGGTCGGGACAGACTATGGCTACACCTTC
TRBV7-9	.	.	TRBJ1-2	CASSLADSYGYTF	TGTGCCAGCAGCTTAGCAGACAGCTATGGCTACACCTTC
TRBV19	.	.	TRBJ1-4	CASMWGQVPEKLFF	TGTGCCAGTATGTGGGGGCAGGTCCCTGAAAAACTGTTTTTT
TRBV11-2	.	.	TRBJ2-7	CASSLDRGPYEQYF	TGTGCCAGCAGCTTAGATCGAGGCCCCTACGAGCAGTACTTC
TRBV18	TRBD2	once	TRBJ2-1	CASSPQPGLVANEQFF	TGTGCCAGCTCACCACAACCGGGACTAGTTGCCAATGAGCAGTTCTTC
TRBV7-8	.	.	TRBJ1-1	CASSLSGVYTEAFF	TGTGCCAGCAGCTTGTCGGGGGTTTACACTGAAGCTTTCTTT
TRBV7-2	.	few	TRBJ1-2	CASSDRGNFGYTF	TGTGCCAGCAGCGACCGGGGGAATTTTGGCTACACCTTC